This T cell receptor (beta chain) was captured by sequencing in a study of blood T cell repertoires in COVID-19. At the level of the study: Samples of COVID-19 (acute and convalescent) were obtained from the United States, Italy and Spain.

In the original workflow: Amplification from reference gene primers served as the basis for estimated nucleated cell counts. Profiled with immunoSEQ multiplex PCR; TCRdb holds only in-frame clones, not every one. V and J calls and clone size are those listed in that table; D and trimming were worked out from the DNA. The sample lists about 490,000 clones; around 85% were seen once. The CDR3 is made up of 15 amino acids. Germline CDR1 and CDR2: SGHNT and YYREEE (reference sequence). V was clipped by 2 bases and J by 5 bases; unmatched bases: 4. The genes are TRBV5-4 and TRBJ1-5, with 10 positions matching TRBD1. This clonotype originated in a human donor in a cohort sampled during active COVID-19. The sequencing input was peripheral blood. As DNA, the CDR3 is TGTGCCAGCAGCTTCTCAGGACAGGGGGATCAGCCCCAGCATTTT. Translating gives CASSFSGQGDQPQHF.